The text below deals with one T cell receptor (beta chain). Original processing methods: Quantification of nucleated cells was approximated via reference gene primer amplification. Profiled with immunoSEQ multiplex PCR; TCRdb holds only in-frame clones, not every one. V and J calls and clone size are as listed in that table; D and trimming were resolved from the DNA. The profile shows around 250,000 clones, 86% of them singletons. The data were obtained in a study of blood T cell repertoires in COVID-19. As for the study in general: Samples of COVID-19 (acute and convalescent) were obtained from the United States, Italy and Spain. T cells, B-cell-depleted T cells, or PBMCs provided the cDNA or gDNA that served as material.

The CDR3 is 15 amino acids. Per the germline V gene, CDR1 is LNHDA and CDR2 is SQIVND (reference sequence). V was pared by 4 bases and J by 4 bases, with 9 bases of the junction left unmatched. The receptor comes from a man aged 55 to 69 with acute or convalescent COVID-19. Sequencing used peripheral blood. The chain carries TRBV19 and TRBJ1-2, with 7 bases that match TRBD1. The CDR3 sequence is CASSSPGQSSYGYTF. CDR3 sequence (DNA): TGTGCCAGTAGTAGCCCGGGACAGAGTTCCTATGGCTACACCTTC.